This record concerns one T cell receptor (beta chain) sequence. What this receptor recognizes is not known. No much larger clone exists at a distance of one base, and base qualities are not known. The sample belongs to a study of CD8 T cell repertoires and HIV-1 epitope variants (TCRdb year 2020). Looking at the study overall: In separate culture wells, T cells were stimulated with each of twenty-five peptides that represented autologous and known Gag and Nef epitope variants. A CMV, EBV and flu peptide pool, the Ebola AY9 epitope as negative control, and a no-peptide well were included as control conditions. A total of over 65 T cell cultures were run, with each culture condition done in triplicate except for one peptide, which was done in duplicate. T cells were enriched using the EasySep Human T Cell Enrichment Kit and were co-cultured with equal numbers of autologous T cell-negative cells serving as antigen-presenting cells. For around 10 days the cultures were kept in IMDM with gentamicin, and on days 3 and 7 half of the media was changed with IL-2, IL-7 and IL-15 added. An aliquot of 1M T cells was saved as an uncultured baseline condition, separate from the roughly 83 T cell cultures. The epitopes tested were three Gag epitope families plus Nef HW9 and YT9.

Spanning cysteine to phenylalanine, the CDR3 consists of 16 amino acids. This entry keeps only the CDR3 DNA: 48 bases, framed from base 1. The junction carries 23 bases between V and J, which are trimmed by 5 bases and 6 bases respectively. In the germline V gene (reference sequence), CDR1 corresponds to GTSNPN and CDR2 to SVGIG. General conclusions and limits of the study: Under 10 antigen-specific TCR beta clonotypes were identified, of which more than five appeared to be cross-reactive for autologous or known escape epitope variants. The assay could identify only TCR beta chains and pointed to proliferation in response to antigen, not to T cell function or cytokine profile. The Nef KF9 family was recognized by five clonotypes and the HW9 family by one, and no responses to the TAALDMSHF plasma variant were observed.

The immunoSEQ platform was used to sequence TCR beta CDR3 regions at survey depth. The QIAamp DNA micro kit was used to extract genomic DNA from every cultured and uncultured CD8+ T cell population. The source study handled its data this way. Samples with under 5,000 productive reads were excluded, and this exclusion removed about 6.5% of the roughly 75 HIV peptide-stimulated cultures. A MANAFEST web app trimmed sequences to CDR3 and removed nonproductive sequences, CDR3s under 5 amino acids, and those not starting C or ending F/W. To count as antigen-specific, a clonotype had to be expanded in at least 2 of 3 replicates compared with the no-peptide control at FDR 0.01, and only within one epitope family. A specific clonotype also had to show a frequency at least fivefold higher than in wells stimulated with peptides from other epitope families. TCRdb took this table from immuneACCESS and kept in-frame rearrangements with V and J called. Such tables lack part of the clones; where checked against another copy, unresolved V genes explain under half of the gap, and the rest is unexplained. V and J calls and clone size are as listed in that table; D and trimming were resolved from the DNA. The sample table contains over 1,500 clones; only one count was recorded for 65% to 85% of them. The ten largest clonotypes hold about 38% of the sample.

The EasySep Human CD8+ T Cell Enrichment Kit was used on day 10 to isolate CD8+ T cells from every culture. In this chain, TRBV30 is recombined with TRBJ2-1; matching of 6 bases hints at TRBD2 as the D gene. The specimen was cultured CD8+ T cells derived from PBMCs. This sequence was found in a male donor with HIV. Read as DNA, the sequence is TGTGCCTGGCTATATGTAACTAGCCGGAAGGGCAATGAGCAGTTCTTC. This yields the protein CAWLYVTSRKGNEQFF.